This record covers a single T cell receptor beta chain. Its binding antigen is unknown. No much larger clone is present one base from it, and per-base qualities are unavailable. These data originate in a study of cytomegalovirus exposure and HLA in healthy donors (dated by TCRdb to between 2016 and 2019). Looking at the study overall: An earlier analysis of approximately 640 of the donors reported about 250 Gb of sequence data and roughly 100 million unique TCR beta sequences from roughly 200 million T cells. Typing coverage varied by locus: roughly 629-640 donors for A, B, C, DRB1 and DQB1; approximately 560 for DQA1; about 590 for DPA1; about 450 for DPB1. Among about 410 genotyped donors of the cohort, an average of roughly 230,000 unique TCR beta nucleotide sequences was sequenced per donor, of which 15% to 20% were non-productive. Alongside the repertoire data, information on donor age, sex, ethnicity and CMV serostatus was compiled. HLA typing covered class I and class II loci at four-digit resolution. High-throughput TCR immunosequencing, statistical association of individual TCRs with disease status, and machine learning were combined to predict cytomegalovirus infection status. The study profiled the T cell repertoires of approximately 700 subjects by immunosequencing and related them to cytomegalovirus serostatus. An early release that covered about 600 HLA-typed donors contained approximately 300 gigabases of sequencing data and some 87 million unique TCR sequences. Of the roughly 410 genotyped donors, 70% to 90% were placed in the genetic ancestry cluster associated with self-reported Caucasian donors. Roughly 5 DR-DQ haplotypes were handled as single units for association and clustering because linkage in the cohort was strong. Genome-wide SNP genotypes for about 60% of the roughly 670 donors were used in a later genetic analysis, which treated that subset as a discovery cohort. The aim of the study was to test whether cataloging public T cell receptors could identify signatures of past pathogen exposure. In an earlier analysis of roughly 540 of the donors, high-throughput TCR beta sequencing was used to judge whether each TCR beta V gene segment behaved as functional or pseudogenic. In a later analysis, previously published TCR beta repertoires from 550 to 700 donors were re-analyzed and high-resolution HLA genotyping was added so that TCR occurrence patterns could be studied. Rather than using new phenotypic data, the later analysis identified candidate immune exposures from TCR beta sequences and from how often those sequences occurred across donors. All discovery cohort repertoires had been generated on a single sequencing platform. Along with the approximately 600-subject first cohort, a separate validation cohort of about 110 different subjects was used. What the authors observed across the whole study: This cohort had only TCR beta chains sequenced, and the lack of alpha or paired-chain data limited which features could be detected. It was suggested by the authors that the approach could potentially be generalized to other disease states and immunological phenotypes. Broadly in line with IMGT annotations, most TCR beta V segments showed up in productive rearrangements about 87% or about 30% of the time in an earlier analysis of roughly 590 of the donors. While some public TCRs were present in many individuals, most TCR sequences turned up only very rarely across donors. Over 15 rarely observed V segments, including chromosome 9 orphons, were excluded from the earlier analysis of about 610 of the donors because counts were too low. A few of the identified cytomegalovirus-associated TCR beta chains were confirmed in vitro to be specific for cytomegalovirus antigens. A further reported finding was that TCR beta sequences accurately predicted the HLA-A and HLA-B alleles for most subjects in the first cohort. According to a later genetic analysis, donors in an Asian-associated ancestry cluster had fewer N-insertions in productive TCRs than the roughly 670-donor mean. A total of 164 TCR beta chains were listed by the study as associated with cytomegalovirus. HLA typing was unavailable for some donors at each locus, so association tests used only the typed subset. The only immune exposure information available for the cohort was CMV serostatus. Correlated functional status among segregating V segments might reflect linkage disequilibrium, but an unknown experimental factor could not be ruled out. According to a later analysis, most CMV-associated TCR beta chains appeared to be HLA-restricted, and the HLA associations seemed to be driven largely by CMV exposure. In a later analysis, HLA-associated TCR beta chains showed more clonal expansion and lower generation probabilities than non-associated chains that were equally common. Roughly uniform sequencing depth across donors was assumed in presence/absence analyses, although this assumption may not hold. A group of highly shared sequence variants was considered likely to be a technical artifact of the sequencing pipeline. A later genetic analysis associated a missense DCLRE1C variant with V-gene and J-gene trimming of TCR beta chains, and an independent cohort replicated the association. According to a later analysis, TCR association rates differed among HLA loci, with DRB1 alleles showing the most associated TCRs and HLA-C alleles showing the fewest. When HLA alleles, especially DR and DQ, strongly co-occurred, attributing TCR associations to individual alleles was difficult. In a later analysis, several top co-occurrence clusters were reported to appear linked to parvovirus B19, influenza, CMV and Epstein-Barr virus. The classifier was reported to diagnose cytomegalovirus status with high specificity and sensitivity in both the original and validation cohorts. At a false discovery rate of 0.05, a later analysis linked approximately 18,000 TCR beta sequences to specific HLA alleles.

In total, around 600 healthy bone marrow donors made up the cohort. All cohort members were sampled while nominally healthy, although unrecorded immune exposures were likely present. The donor was CMV seropositive and was included in the group of 250 to 300 seropositive cohort members. A peripheral blood sample was provided by each donor, and peripheral blood mononuclear cells were used for TCR beta sequencing. Genomic DNA was extracted from the blood cell samples with the Qiagen DNeasy Blood Extraction Kit. The method behind the library was the immunoSEQ multiplex PCR assay. For the multiplex PCR, a mixture combining 60 forward primers for TCR Vbeta segments and 13 reverse primers for TCR Jbeta segments was used. The CDR3 region of rearranged TCR beta genes was amplified from genomic DNA by a multiplex PCR assay. The Illumina HiSeq System was used to sequence the amplified TCR beta libraries as 87-base-pair reads. The authors processed their data as follows. In a later analysis, tens of millions of unique TCR beta chains were counted across the roughly 670 repertoires, and approximately 9.9 million of these chains were shared by at least two donors. Raw reads were error-corrected and collapsed into unique sequences with a nearest-neighbor algorithm that merged closely related sequences to remove PCR and sequencing errors. V, D and J gene segments were assigned by aligning CDR3 sequences to IMGT reference sequences. For a sequence to be retained, a match of at least six nucleotides was required to both a V gene segment and a J gene segment. Rearrangements were called productive when the CDR3 lacked stop codons and stayed in frame with V and J; all others were non-productive. CDR3 was defined according to IMGT convention as the region running from the second conserved V-encoded cysteine to the conserved J-encoded phenylalanine. The earlier analysis of 550 to 650 of the donors excluded any sequence lacking an unambiguous match to a single V gene segment. In an earlier analysis of more than 500 of the donors, a V segment was called functional when productive rearrangements were above 56.7%, and segregating when the standard deviation between donors exceeded 5%. A statistical classification framework was built to diagnose cytomegalovirus status from the catalog of TCR beta chain sequences. In a later analysis, TCR nucleotide sequences were compared against IMGT/GENE-DB human TR gene sequences so that V and J genes could be assigned. Using the TCRdist pipeline, a later analysis assigned CDR3 sequences along with most-parsimonious VDJ recombination scenarios. A later analysis defined each TCR beta chain by its CDR3 amino acid sequence plus V-gene family, and excluded reads lacking a unique V-gene family. A later analysis removed several hundred highly shared, low-generation-probability nucleotide sequences to deal with suspected cross-contamination and a sequencing artifact. In a later analysis, a clonal expansion index for each public chain was calculated from normalized within-repertoire ranks of inferred template counts. In a later analysis, generation probabilities were computed with a VDJ recombination model fitted to out-of-frame rearrangements, and the resulting probabilities were checked against IGoR. In a later analysis, hypergeometric tests were used to score TCR-TCR, TCR-HLA and TCR-CMV co-occurrence, with a repertoire-size bias correction applied to TCR pairs. False discovery rates were estimated in a later analysis by permuting HLA or CMV assignments 20 times. In a later analysis, co-occurring TCRs were grouped using DBSCAN, and TCRdist sequence similarity was added for clustering within HLA-allele-positive subsets. Co-occurrence clustering excluded repertoires with fewer than 30,000 or more than 120,000 public chains, plus five with anomalous nucleotide sharing. As stored in TCRdb, this immuneACCESS dataset retains in-frame rearrangements with V and J assigned. A fraction of the clones does not appear; measured against another copy, unresolved V genes explain less than half of the discrepancy, and the remainder lacks a known reason. The V and J calls and clone size come from that table; D and trimming were worked out from the DNA. Across this sample there are 120,000 or so clones, with roughly 63% seen only once. Clones ranked in the top ten supply 1.6% of the sample.

The sample taken for sequencing was PBMCs. The sequence was obtained from a man aged 30 to 39 in good health and CMV-seropositive.

The sequence in DNA is TGTGCCAGCAGTCCCCCCGGAGGGGATGAGGGTTTATACGAGCAGTACTTC. It is translated as CASSPPGGDEGLYEQYF. The chain was built from TRBV28 and TRBJ2-7; a weak D assignment points to TRBD2 (6 bases agree). V is reduced by 5 bases and J by 4 bases, leaving a spacing of 24 bases between them. The CDR3 goes from the cysteine to the phenylalanine over 17 residues. Only the CDR3 DNA is retained, 51 bases long and in frame from the first base. CDR1 and CDR2, looked up from the germline V gene, are MDHEN and SYDVKM.